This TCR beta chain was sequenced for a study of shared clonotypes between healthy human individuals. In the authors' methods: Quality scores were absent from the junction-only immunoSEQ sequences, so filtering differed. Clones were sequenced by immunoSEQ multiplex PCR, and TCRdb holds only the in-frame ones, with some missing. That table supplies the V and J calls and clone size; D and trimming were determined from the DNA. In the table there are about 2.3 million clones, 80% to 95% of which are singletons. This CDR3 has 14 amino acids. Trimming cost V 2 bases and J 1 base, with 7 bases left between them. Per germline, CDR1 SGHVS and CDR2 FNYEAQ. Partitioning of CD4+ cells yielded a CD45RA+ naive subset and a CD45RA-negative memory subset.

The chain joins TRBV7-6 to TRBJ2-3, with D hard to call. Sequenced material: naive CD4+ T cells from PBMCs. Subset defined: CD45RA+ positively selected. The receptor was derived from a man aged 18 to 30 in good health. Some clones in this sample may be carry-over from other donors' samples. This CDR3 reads CASSLQPGTDTQYF. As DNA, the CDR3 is TGTGCCAGCAGCTTACAGCCCGGCACAGATACGCAGTATTTT. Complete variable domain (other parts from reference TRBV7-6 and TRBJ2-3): GAGVSQSPRYKVTKRGQDVALRCDPISGHVSLYWYRQALGQGPEFLTYFNYEAQQDKSGLPNDRFSAERPEGSISTLTIQRTEQRDSAMYRCASSLQPGTDTQYFGPGTRLTVL.